This is a list of T cell receptor beta chains from one sample in a study of beta chain features in type 1 diabetes. Sequenced by immunoSEQ multiplex PCR; TCRdb stores in-frame clones only, minus some. The table has 300,000 to 450,000 clones, around 20% seen once. Input material: naive CD4+ T cells from blood. These receptor sequences come from a woman aged 18-35 years in good health. The CDR3 runs from the conserved cysteine through the conserved F or W. A D gene is named only where the DNA matches it firmly. Some rows have no size entry. The others give once, few or many, or a class for an expanded clone.

v_call,clone_size,j_call,d_call,cdr3_nt,cdr3_aa
TRBV2,NA,TRBJ2-5,NA,TGTGCCAGCAGTGACGGGCCCAGGGTAGAGACCCAGTACTTC,CASSDGPRVETQYF
TRBV27,NA,TRBJ1-5,NA,TGTGCCAGCAGTTTCCAGGGTAGCTTTGAGCCCCAGCATTTT,CASSFQGSFEPQHF
TRBV30,NA,TRBJ1-4,NA,TGTGCCTGGAGTACCACCGGGAGATCCAGTACCAAACTGTTTTTT,CAWSTTGRSSTKLFF
TRBV15,NA,TRBJ1-2,NA,TGTGCCACCAGCAGAGATAGGTACAGCAACTATGGCTACACCTTC,CATSRDRYSNYGYTF
TRBV7-2,few,TRBJ2-5,NA,TGTGCCAGCAGCTTAGGGGCAGGATACCAAGAGACCCAGTACTTC,CASSLGAGYQETQYF
TRBV2,few,TRBJ1-1,NA,TGTGCCAGCAGTGAAGCGATGAGCTCCACTGAAGCTTTCTTT,CASSEAMSSTEAFF
TRBV2,few,TRBJ1-6,TRBD1,TGTGCCAGCACCGGGGACAGGGGAGGGGATTCACCCCTCCACTTT,CASTGDRGGDSPLHF
TRBV9,NA,TRBJ2-6,NA,TGTGCCAGCAGCGTTCTACAGAGCTCTGGGGCCAACGTCCTGACTTTC,CASSVLQSSGANVLTF
TRBV4-1,few,TRBJ2-7,NA,TGCGCCAGCAGCCAAGAGGGGGCTCGGTCCTACGAGCAGTACTTC,CASSQEGARSYEQYF
TRBV2,few,TRBJ1-2,NA,TGTGCCGGGGGGGGAGACTATGGCTACACCTTC,CAGGGDYGYTF
TRBV7-2,few,TRBJ2-7,TRBD2,TGTGCCAGTACACACGAGGTGTGGCGGGAGACCCACGAGCAGTACTTC,CASTHEVWRETHEQYF
TRBV6-5,NA,TRBJ2-7,TRBD2,TGTGCCAGCAGCCCTCGACTAGCGGAGCTCTACGAGCAGTACTTC,CASSPRLAELYEQYF
TRBV7-2,few,TRBJ2-1,TRBD2,TGTGCCAGCAGCCCAGTGGGGACTAGCGGGGGAGAGCAGTTCTTC,CASSPVGTSGGEQFF
TRBV7-2,NA,TRBJ2-1,NA,TGTGCCAGCAGCTCCGAGGGGGGGGCTCAGTATGAGCAGTTCTTC,CASSSEGGAQYEQFF
TRBV2,few,TRBJ2-5,NA,TGTGCCAGCAGCGCAGGGTTCGAGACCCAGTACTTC,CASSAGFETQYF
TRBV19,few,TRBJ2-3,TRBD2,TGTGCCAGTAGTATTGCGGGAGTGGCAGATACGCAGTATTTT,CASSIAGVADTQYF
TRBV7-9,few,TRBJ2-1,NA,TGTGCCATCCCGACCAATCGAGGAACGGGTAATGAGCAGTTCTTC,CAIPTNRGTGNEQFF